The 5 T cell receptor beta chains given below trace back to one sample, sequenced in a study of OX40 agonist ivuxolimab in advanced cancers. The library was built by means of the immunoSEQ multiplex PCR assay. TCRdb took over this immuneACCESS table, retaining in-frame rearrangements with V and J assigned. Such tables are incomplete; in checked studies, under half of the missing clones stem from an unresolved V gene, and the remainder is unexplained. Across this sample there are about 55,000 clones, with approximately 86% seen only once. The ten largest clones take up about an eighth of the sample. The sample was CD4+ or CD8+ T cells sorted from blood, taken in a trial of the OX40 agonist ivuxolimab. These receptors all come from an adult with an advanced solid tumor such as melanoma, head and neck, liver or kidney cancer.

The V call is TRBV16, the J call TRBJ1-1; D not certain. The CDR3 has 12 residues. The V gene's germline CDR1 is KGHSY and CDR2 FQNENV. V lost 0 bases to trimming and J lost 5 bases, with 4 bases between them. CDR3 amino acids: CASSQSRTEAFF. Written as DNA, the CDR3 is TGTGCCAGCAGCCAATCCAGAACTGAAGCTTTCTTT.

The rearrangement links TRBV6-5 to TRBJ1-1, with D possibly matching TRBD1 (6 bases). Germline V CDR1 and CDR2: MNHEY, SVGAGI. CDR3 size: 11 residues. V was shortened by 9 bases and J by 13 bases, with 18 bases between the two germline ends. Written as DNA, the CDR3 is TGTGCCAGTCGGACAGCTCATCACGTTTTCTTT. It is translated as CASRTAHHVFF.

This sequence joins TRBV6-1 and TRBJ2-1; D gene ambiguous. V lost 1 base and J 1 base, leaving 8 bases between the germline ends. This CDR3 contains 15 residues. CDR1 MNHNS and CDR2 SASEGT come from the germline V gene. The CDR3 protein is CASSEEVVSYNEQFF. CDR3 DNA: TGTGCCAGCAGTGAAGAGGTAGTATCCTACAATGAGCAGTTCTTC.

This rearrangement joins TRBV4-3 to TRBJ1-2; no definite D call. Trimming pared 11 bases from V and 2 bases from J, leaving 18 bases between. Germline-derived CDR1 and CDR2 are LGHNA and YSLEER. This CDR3 comprises 14 residues. In nucleotides, the CDR3 is TGCGCCTCCGCCCCGAACAGCGGAAACTATGGCTACACCTTC. Its protein product is CASAPNSGNYGYTF.

The chain combines TRBV25-1 with TRBJ2-3; D tentatively reads TRBD1 or TRBD2 (7 bases each). Trimming pared 2 bases from V and 4 bases from J, leaving 13 bases between. Germline V lookup: CDR1 MGHDK, CDR2 SYGVNS. This CDR3 spans 15 amino acids. CDR3 coding DNA: TGTGCCAGCAGTGAACGGGACAGCGGGGCAGATACGCAGTATTTT. This sequence encodes CASSERDSGADTQYF.